The entry that follows covers one T cell receptor (beta chain) sequence. The CDR3 length is 15 residues. V shed 3 bases and J 5 bases; nucleotides not matched to a gene: 4. CDR1 is MNHEY and CDR2 is SMNVEV in the germline V gene (reference sequence). This record comes from a study of somatic mutations in cytotoxic T cells in rheumatoid arthritis. Only in-frame clones appear in the TCRdb table, and some are missing; sequencing was by immunoSEQ multiplex PCR. This table has roughly 9,800 clones, around 81% appearing once. Sample: CD8+ T cells sorted from blood. The chain recombines TRBV27 with TRBJ2-5; TRBD2 matches at 12 bases. The sequence derives from an adult with rheumatoid arthritis. For the CDR3, the DNA is TGTGCCAGCAGTTTTACTAGCGGGGGGATGGAGACCCAGTACTTC. This sequence encodes CASSFTSGGMETQYF.